This is a list of T cell receptor beta chains from one sample in a study of T cells in localized non-small cell lung cancer. The repertoire was sequenced with immunoSEQ multiplex PCR; TCRdb's copy has only in-frame clones and lacks some. The repertoire holds around 15,000 clones, with 89% as singletons. Specimen: peripheral blood mononuclear cells, collected before any cancer treatment. The origin of the receptors is a man aged 40 to 70 with stage III lung adenocarcinoma. Both conserved end residues are part of each CDR3. A D gene is named only where the DNA matches it firmly. Rows give clone size only sometimes, using once, few, many, or a class for an expanded clone.

>TRBJ2-7|TRBV5-1|NA|NA
CASSLVVGSSYEQYF
TGCGCCAGCAGCTTGGTGGTAGGGTCCTCCTACGAGCAGTACTTC
>TRBJ2-2|TRBV4-3|NA|NA
CASSQDGWTVAGELFF
TGCGCCAGCAGCCAAGACGGATGGACAGTGGCCGGGGAGCTGTTTTTT
>TRBJ2-2|TRBV6-1|NA|TRBD1
CASSEAGQGAYLTGELFF
TGTGCCAGCAGTGAAGCGGGACAGGGGGCGTACCTTACCGGGGAGCTGTTTTTT
>TRBJ2-1|TRBV11-2|NA|TRBD2
CASRGLAGLSYNEQFF
TGTGCCAGCAGGGGGCTAGCGGGCCTCTCCTACAATGAGCAGTTCTTC
>TRBJ2-5|TRBV11-2|NA|TRBD2
CASSPSRVGRIQTQYF
TGTGCCAGCAGCCCTTCTAGGGTCGGGAGGATCCAGACCCAGTACTTC
>TRBJ1-1|TRBV7-2|NA|TRBD1
CASSLGGAVNTEAFF
TGTGCCAGCAGTTTAGGGGGCGCGGTGAACACTGAAGCTTTCTTT
>TRBJ2-7|TRBV29-1|once|TRBD1
CSVETGVAEQYF
TGCAGCGTTGAAACAGGGGTTGCCGAGCAGTACTTC
>TRBJ2-1|TRBV7-6|NA|TRBD2
CASSPGTSGSQGNEQFF
TGTGCCAGCAGCCCCGGGACTAGCGGGAGTCAGGGCAATGAGCAGTTCTTC
>TRBJ2-1|TRBV4-3|NA|TRBD1
CASSLGGTGSNEQFF
TGCGCCAGCAGCCTTGGGGGGACAGGGTCTAATGAGCAGTTCTTC
>TRBJ2-2|TRBV28|once|NA
CASKRGDPGELFF
TGTGCCAGCAAACGAGGGGACCCCGGGGAGCTGTTTTTT
>TRBJ2-1|TRBV5-6|once|NA
CASSLLGYLGEQFF
TGTGCCAGCAGCCTACTGGGTTACTTGGGTGAGCAGTTCTTC
>TRBJ2-7|TRBV6-5|NA|TRBD2
CASSRAGSSYEQYF
TGTGCCAGCAGCCGAGCGGGGAGCTCCTACGAGCAGTACTTC
>TRBJ2-1|TRBV7-8|NA|TRBD2
CASSHPGLAGKDNEQFF
TGTGCCAGCAGCCACCCCGGACTAGCGGGGAAGGATAATGAGCAGTTCTTC
>TRBJ2-2|TRBV5-6|NA|NA
CASSLGVGTGELFF
TGTGCCAGCAGCTTGGGGGTGGGCACCGGGGAGCTGTTTTTT
>TRBJ2-4|TRBV5-6|NA|NA
CASSSRGVGGRNIQYF
TGTGCCAGCAGCTCCAGAGGGGTAGGGGGGAGGAACATTCAGTACTTC
>TRBJ2-1|TRBV18|NA|TRBD2
CASSPQRAGGSYNEQFF
TGTGCCAGCTCACCACAAAGAGCGGGAGGCTCCTACAATGAGCAGTTCTTC
>TRBJ1-2|TRBV27|NA|TRBD1
CASSLGDRGYSGYTF
TGTGCCAGCAGTTTAGGGGACAGGGGGTACTCTGGCTACACCTTC
>TRBJ1-5|TRBV19|NA|TRBD1
CASSIWQGDQPQHF
TGTGCCAGTAGTATTTGGCAGGGGGATCAGCCCCAGCATTTT
>TRBJ2-7|TRBV5-6|NA|TRBD2
CASSRSAGGPYEQYF
TGTGCCAGCAGCCGCTCAGCGGGAGGGCCCTACGAGCAGTACTTC
>TRBJ1-1|TRBV7-9|NA|TRBD1
CASSSLGGPNTEAFF
TGTGCCAGCAGCTCCCTAGGGGGCCCGAACACTGAAGCTTTCTTT
>TRBJ1-2|TRBV28|NA|TRBD1
CASRRRGAQLGGYTF
TGTGCCAGCCGTCGCAGGGGGGCGCAACTCGGTGGCTACACCTTC
>TRBJ1-4|TRBV27|NA|TRBD1
CASSATGGIEKLFF
TGTGCCAGCAGTGCCACAGGGGGGATCGAAAAACTGTTTTTT
>TRBJ2-7|TRBV4-1|NA|NA
CASSQDRGWEQYF
TGCGCCAGCAGCCAAGATAGGGGGTGGGAGCAGTACTTC
>TRBJ2-7|TRBV6-6|once|TRBD1
CASRLTGETSYEQYF
TGTGCCAGCAGGCTAACAGGGGAAACCTCCTACGAGCAGTACTTC
>TRBJ2-7|TRBV7-2|NA|NA
CASSPSGGSYEQYF
TGTGCCAGCAGCCCCTCTGGGGGCTCCTACGAGCAGTACTTC
>TRBJ2-7|TRBV18|once|NA
CASSPNRDDEQYF
TGTGCCAGCTCACCAAACAGAGATGACGAGCAGTACTTC
>TRBJ2-1|TRBV13|NA|NA
CASSSLENEQFF
TGTGCCAGCAGCTCCCTGGAGAATGAGCAGTTCTTC
>TRBJ1-1|TRBV9|NA|TRBD1
CASSPAGQGAPKNTEAFF
TGTGCCAGCAGCCCCGCGGGACAGGGCGCCCCTAAGAACACTGAAGCTTTCTTT
>TRBJ1-1|TRBV6-5|NA|NA
CASSHRDTEAFF
TGTGCCAGCAGCCATAGAGACACTGAAGCTTTCTTT
>TRBJ2-2|TRBV30|NA|NA
CAWRGLGGELFF
TGTGCCTGGCGGGGGTTAGGCGGGGAGCTGTTTTTT
>TRBJ1-1|TRBV27|NA|NA
CASSLFAGGSEAFF
TGTGCCAGCAGTTTATTCGCGGGGGGCTCTGAAGCTTTCTTT
>TRBJ2-2|TRBV7-9|once|NA
CASSLEQGNTGELFF
TGTGCCAGCAGCTTAGAACAGGGGAACACCGGGGAGCTGTTTTTT
>TRBJ1-4|TRBV28|NA|NA
CASSLGGSNEKLFF
TGTGCCAGCAGTTTAGGGGGCTCTAATGAAAAACTGTTTTTT
>TRBJ1-1|TRBV4-2|NA|NA
CASSQAAGSEAFF
TGTGCCAGCAGCCAAGCTGCTGGCTCTGAAGCTTTCTTT
>TRBJ2-5|TRBV25-1|NA|TRBD1
CASSDLGQGETQYF
TGTGCCAGCAGTGATCTAGGACAGGGAGAGACCCAGTACTTC
>TRBJ1-1|TRBV28|NA|NA
CASTPSLRNTEAFF
TGTGCCAGCACACCATCTCTCAGGAACACTGAAGCTTTCTTT
>TRBJ2-1|TRBV4-3|NA|NA
CASSQGLQTMYNEQFF
TGCGCCAGCAGCCAAGGTCTGCAGACAATGTACAATGAGCAGTTCTTC
>TRBJ1-3|TRBV6-1|NA|NA
CASSGQGPGNTIYF
TGTGCCAGCAGTGGCCAGGGACCTGGAAACACCATATATTTT
>TRBJ2-1|TRBV6-5|NA|NA
CASSTTSLRWNEQFF
TGTGCCAGCAGCACCACCTCGCTCAGATGGAATGAGCAGTTCTTC
>TRBJ1-2|TRBV19|NA|TRBD1
CASSMLDRGQEYGYTF
TGTGCCAGTAGTATGCTGGACAGGGGGCAAGAGTATGGCTACACCTTC
>TRBJ2-7|TRBV7-2|few|TRBD2
CASSQGLAGYEQYF
TGTGCCAGCAGCCAAGGACTAGCGGGATACGAGCAGTACTTC
>TRBJ1-3|TRBV28|NA|NA
CASSLWDSSGNTIYF
TGTGCCAGCAGTTTATGGGACAGCTCTGGAAACACCATATATTTT
>TRBJ1-4|TRBV4-1|NA|NA
CASSQRFVVSEKLFF
TGCGCCAGCAGCCAGAGGTTTGTGGTTTCTGAAAAACTGTTTTTT
>TRBJ2-5|TRBV4-1|NA|TRBD2
CASSRVLAGEETQYF
TGCGCCAGCAGCCGGGTTCTAGCGGGAGAAGAGACCCAGTACTTC
>TRBJ2-7|TRBV5-1|once|NA
CASSLGSGESYEQYF
TGCGCCAGCAGCTTGGGGTCCGGGGAGTCCTACGAGCAGTACTTC